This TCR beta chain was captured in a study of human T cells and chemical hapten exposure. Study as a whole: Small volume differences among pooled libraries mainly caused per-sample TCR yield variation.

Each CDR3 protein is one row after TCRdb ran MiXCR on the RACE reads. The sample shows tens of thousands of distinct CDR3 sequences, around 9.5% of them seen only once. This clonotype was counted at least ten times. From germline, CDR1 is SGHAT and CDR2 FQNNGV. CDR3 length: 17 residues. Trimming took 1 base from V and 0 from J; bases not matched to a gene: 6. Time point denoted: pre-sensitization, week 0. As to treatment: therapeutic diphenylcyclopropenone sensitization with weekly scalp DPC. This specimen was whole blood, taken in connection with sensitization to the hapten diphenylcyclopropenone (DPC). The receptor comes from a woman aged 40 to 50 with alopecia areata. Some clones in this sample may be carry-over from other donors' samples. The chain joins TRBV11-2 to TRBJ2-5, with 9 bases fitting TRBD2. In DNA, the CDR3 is TGTGCCAGCAGCTTAGTTCTTGCGGGGGGGAACCAAGAGACCCAGTACTTC. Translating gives CASSLVLAGGNQETQYF.